These 11 T cell receptor beta chains originate from one sample sequenced in a study of T cell changes during pregnancy in multiple sclerosis. Using immunoSEQ multiplex PCR, the repertoire was profiled, and TCRdb retains in-frame clones only, with some absent. This sample has around 60,000 clones, with about 88% found just once. The material sequenced was peripheral blood, taken in the first trimester of pregnancy. The receptors originated from a female donor with multiple sclerosis, enrolled in a pregnancy study.

The rearrangement joins TRBV19 to TRBJ1-1, with 7 positions matching TRBD1. There are 14 residues in the CDR3. With 7 bases clipped from V and 7 bases from J, the junction kept 12 bases outside the gene matches. The germline gives CDR1 LNHDA, CDR2 SQIVND (reference sequence). This CDR3 reads CASTDLDRTLEAFF. The CDR3, as DNA: TGTGCCAGTACGGACTTGGACAGGACCCTTGAAGCTTTCTTT.

About this clone: This specimen includes other DNA sequences encoding the same CDR3. DNA for the CDR3: TGTGCCAGCAGCTTACTGAGCACAGATACGCAGTATTTT. Its translation is CASSLLSTDTQYF. The chain links TRBV5-6 to TRBJ2-3; D call uncertain. The V gene lost 2 bases and the J gene lost 0 bases, with 4 bases spanning the gap. The CDR3 length is 13 residues. Germline CDR1 reads SGHDT; CDR2 reads YYEEEE.

The chain employs TRBV5-6 and TRBJ2-1; weak D call: TRBD1 (6 bases). Germline V gene data show CDR1 as SGHDT and CDR2 as YYEEEE. Trimming left V 4 bases short and J 13 bases short, with 12 bases between. The CDR3 has 11 residues. For the CDR3, the DNA is TGTGCCAGCAGCCGAACAGGGAATCAGTTCTTC. Protein product: CASSRTGNQFF.

The rearrangement uses TRBV20-1 and TRBJ2-3; no definite D call. Trimming left V 4 bases short and J 6 bases short, with 5 bases between. The germline CDR1 and CDR2 sequences are DFQATT and SNEGSKA (reference sequence). The CDR3 runs to 10 residues. The CDR3 DNA reads TGCAGTGCTATGCGGGATACGCAGTATTTT. It encodes CSAMRDTQYF.

The chain is built from TRBV15 and TRBJ1-2, with D unclear. Germline CDR1 LNHNV, CDR2 YYDKDF (reference sequence). The length of the CDR3 is 16 residues. With 0 bases removed from V and 4 bases from J, the gap between germline ends came to 15 bases. The CDR3 nucleotides read TGTGCCACCAGCAGAGATACAGACGTAAAGATCTATGGCTACACCTTC. Protein sequence: CATSRDTDVKIYGYTF.

The V call is TRBV9, the J call TRBJ2-1, with D possibly matching TRBD1 (6 bases). Germline CDR1 SGDLS, CDR2 YYNGEE. This CDR3 spans 16 amino acids. Trimming took 4 bases from V and 7 from J, leaving 21 bases between them. CDR3 in amino acids: CASSTPDRPVGNEQFF. CDR3 DNA sequence: TGTGCCAGCAGCACACCCGACAGGCCGGTCGGGAATGAGCAGTTCTTC.

The chain carries TRBV7-9 and TRBJ2-1; 9 bases are shared with TRBD2. From germline, CDR1 is SEHNR and CDR2 FQNEAQ (reference sequence). The V and J ends lost 5 bases and 14 bases, in that order; junction bases with no gene match: 13. CDR3 length: 14 amino acids. The CDR3 DNA sequence: TGTGCCAGCAGCCCAATACGGCTAGCGGGAAGGAAGTTCTTC. Encoded protein: CASSPIRLAGRKFF.

V usage is TRBV5-1 and J usage is TRBJ2-2; D is unresolved. Germline V gene lookup returns CDR1 SGHRS and CDR2 YFSETQ. The CDR3 has 13 residues. Between the trimmed V and J ends, which lost 5 bases and 4 bases, there was a span of 9 bases. CDR3 region: CASSFDSTGELFF. CDR3 in DNA: TGCGCCAGCAGTTTCGACTCCACCGGGGAGCTGTTTTTT.

This chain links TRBV27 with TRBJ1-2; possibly TRBD1 for D (5 bases). The germline CDR1 and CDR2 sequences are MNHEY and SMNVEV (reference sequence). Trimming took 5 bases from V and 8 from J, leaving 15 bases between them. CDR3 size: 13 residues. In nucleotides, the CDR3 is TGTGCCAGCAGTCGGCGGGGCCCGGAGGGCTACACCTTC. Translation: CASSRRGPEGYTF.

The genes are TRBV11-3 and TRBJ2-1; perhaps TRBD1 as D (5 bases). Germline V gives CDR1 SGHNT, CDR2 YENEEA. The ends were cut back, 0 bases at V and 6 bases at J, with 15 bases in the middle. This CDR3 spans 16 amino acids. The CDR3 here is CASSLEGQVGVNEQFF. In DNA form, the CDR3 reads TGTGCCAGCAGCTTAGAGGGGCAGGTAGGCGTCAATGAGCAGTTCTTC.

The V and J genes are TRBV13 and TRBJ1-2; 7 bases line up with TRBD1. This CDR3 comprises 14 residues. The trim removed 5 bases at V and 6 bases at J, leaving 9 bases unmatched. Germline CDR1 PRHDT, CDR2 FYEKMQ (reference sequence). The CDR3 sequence is CASSHQQGHDGYTF. The DNA for the CDR3 is TGTGCCAGCAGCCATCAACAGGGGCACGATGGCTACACCTTC.